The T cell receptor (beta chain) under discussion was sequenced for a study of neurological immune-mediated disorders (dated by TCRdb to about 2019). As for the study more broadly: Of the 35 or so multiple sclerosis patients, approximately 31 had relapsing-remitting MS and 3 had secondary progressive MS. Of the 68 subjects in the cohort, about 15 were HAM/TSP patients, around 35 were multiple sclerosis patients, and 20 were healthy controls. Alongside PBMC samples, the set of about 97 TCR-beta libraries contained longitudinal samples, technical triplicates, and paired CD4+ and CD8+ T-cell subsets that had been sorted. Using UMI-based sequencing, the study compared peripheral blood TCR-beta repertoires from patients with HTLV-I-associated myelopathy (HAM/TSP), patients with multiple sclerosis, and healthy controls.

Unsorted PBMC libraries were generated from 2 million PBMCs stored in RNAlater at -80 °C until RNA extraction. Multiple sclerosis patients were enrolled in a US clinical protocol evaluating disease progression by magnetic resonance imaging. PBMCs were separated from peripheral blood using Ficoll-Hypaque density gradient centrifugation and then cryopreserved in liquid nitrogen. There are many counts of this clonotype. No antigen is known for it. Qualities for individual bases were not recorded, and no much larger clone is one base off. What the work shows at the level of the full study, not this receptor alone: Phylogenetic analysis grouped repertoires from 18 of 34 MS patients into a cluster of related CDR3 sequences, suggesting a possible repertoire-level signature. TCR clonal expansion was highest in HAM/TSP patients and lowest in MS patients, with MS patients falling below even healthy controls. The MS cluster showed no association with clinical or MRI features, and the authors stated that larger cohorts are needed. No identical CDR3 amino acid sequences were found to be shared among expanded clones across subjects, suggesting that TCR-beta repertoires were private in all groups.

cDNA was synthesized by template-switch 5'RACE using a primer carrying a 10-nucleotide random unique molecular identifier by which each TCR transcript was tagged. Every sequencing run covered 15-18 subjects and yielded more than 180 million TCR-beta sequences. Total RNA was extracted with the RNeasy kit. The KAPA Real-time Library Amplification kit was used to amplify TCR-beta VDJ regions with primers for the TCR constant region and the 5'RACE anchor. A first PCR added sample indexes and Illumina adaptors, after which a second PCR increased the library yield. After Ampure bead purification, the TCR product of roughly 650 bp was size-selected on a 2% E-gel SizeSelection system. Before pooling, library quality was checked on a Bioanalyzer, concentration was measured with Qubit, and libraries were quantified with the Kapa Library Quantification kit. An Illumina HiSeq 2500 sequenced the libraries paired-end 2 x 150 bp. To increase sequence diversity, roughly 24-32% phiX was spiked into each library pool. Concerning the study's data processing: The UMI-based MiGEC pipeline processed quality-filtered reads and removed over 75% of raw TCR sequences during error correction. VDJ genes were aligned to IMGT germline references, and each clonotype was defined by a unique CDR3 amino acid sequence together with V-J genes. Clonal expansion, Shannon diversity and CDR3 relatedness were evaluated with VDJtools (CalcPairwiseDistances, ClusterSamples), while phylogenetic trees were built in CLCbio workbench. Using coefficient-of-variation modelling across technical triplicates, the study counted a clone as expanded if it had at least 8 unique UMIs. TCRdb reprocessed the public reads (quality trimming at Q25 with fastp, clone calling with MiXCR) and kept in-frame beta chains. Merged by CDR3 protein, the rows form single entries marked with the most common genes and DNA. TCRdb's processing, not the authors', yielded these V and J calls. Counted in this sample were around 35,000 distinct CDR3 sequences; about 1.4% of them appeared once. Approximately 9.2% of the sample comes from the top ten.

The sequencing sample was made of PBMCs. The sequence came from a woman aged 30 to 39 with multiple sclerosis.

The base sequence is TGTGCCAGCAGCCTACGGAGCGGGGGTGGGAATGAGCAGTTCTTC. Its translation reads: CASSLRSGGGNEQFF. The chain is encoded by TRBV14 joined to TRBJ2-1, and 8 junction bases match TRBD2. V is trimmed back by 4 bases and J by 7 bases, and the junction contains 9 bases that no gene match accounts for. The CDR3, from cysteine to phenylalanine, totals 15 residues. Here the CDR3 DNA is all that survives: 45 bases in frame from base 1. CDR1 SGHDN and CDR2 FVKESK were looked up in the germline V gene.